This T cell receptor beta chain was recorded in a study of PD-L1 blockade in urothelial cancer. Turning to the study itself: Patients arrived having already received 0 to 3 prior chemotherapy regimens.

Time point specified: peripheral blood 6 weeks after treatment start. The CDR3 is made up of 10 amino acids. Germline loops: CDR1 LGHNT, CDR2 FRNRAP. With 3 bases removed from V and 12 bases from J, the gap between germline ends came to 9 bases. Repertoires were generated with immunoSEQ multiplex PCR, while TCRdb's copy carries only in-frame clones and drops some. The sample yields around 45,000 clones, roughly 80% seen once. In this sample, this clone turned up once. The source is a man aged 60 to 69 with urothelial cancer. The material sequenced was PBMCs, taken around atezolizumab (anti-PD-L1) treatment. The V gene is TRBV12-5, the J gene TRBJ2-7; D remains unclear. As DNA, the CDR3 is TGTGCTAGTGGTTTACGGAGACGGTACTTC. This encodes CASGLRRRYF.